Each of the 27 T cell receptor beta chains below was sequenced from the same sample in a study of blood T cell repertoires in COVID-19 (dated by TCRdb to 2018 to 2021). The method was the immunoSEQ multiplex PCR assay. TCRdb re-hosts the immuneACCESS table, in-frame sequences only. Its copies lack some clones; in the studies checked, an unresolved V gene accounts for under half of them, and the cause for the rest is not known. The sample has over 50,000 clones on record, about 86% of them singletons. The ten largest clones add up to 10% to 15% of the sample. Sequencing used peripheral blood. These receptors were obtained from a man between 65 and 79 years old with active COVID-19.

CDR3 DNA: TGCGCCAGCAGCTTGGTTCCAATGGGCAGGATCACCGGGGAGCTGTTTTTT. It encodes CASSLVPMGRITGELFF. V gene TRBV5-1 combines with J gene TRBJ2-2; D gene unclear. Germline CDR1 SGHRS, CDR2 YFSETQ. The CDR3 is 17 amino acids. Trimming removed 0 bases from V and 4 bases from J, with 16 bases in between.

The chain employs TRBV24-1 and TRBJ1-2, with 9 bases identical to TRBD1. V lost 4 bases and J lost 9; bases outside the gene matches: 5. Germline CDR1 and CDR2: KGHDR and SFDVKD. This CDR3 region has 13 residues. This CDR3 reads CATSEGQGNRYTF. The CDR3 coding sequence is TGTGCCACCAGTGAGGGACAGGGAAATCGCTACACCTTC.

This chain connects TRBV5-1 to TRBJ1-1; D possibly corresponds to TRBD1 (5 bases). Looked up from germline, CDR1 is SGHRS and CDR2 is YFSETQ. This CDR3 comprises 16 residues. The V and J ends lost 4 bases and 0 bases respectively, with 16 bases between them. In DNA, the CDR3 is TGCGCCAGCAGCAGTAGGAGGGGCAGGGTGAACACTGAAGCTTTCTTT. Its protein is CASSSRRGRVNTEAFF.

The chain is built from TRBV10-3 and TRBJ2-7; TRBD2 matches 8 bases. The ends lost 3 bases at V and 2 bases at J; junction bases unmatched: 6. This CDR3 contains 15 residues. Germline values: CDR1 ENHRY, CDR2 SYGVKD. The CDR3 DNA is TGTGCCATCAGTGAAGGCCGGGGGGGGACCTACGAGCAGTACTTC. Protein sequence: CAISEGRGGTYEQYF.

CDR3 region: CASSLMTGGDNEQFF. In nucleotides, the CDR3 is TGTGCCAGCAGCTTGATGACAGGGGGCGACAATGAGCAGTTCTTC. The chain uses TRBV5-4 and TRBJ2-1, with 10 bases that match TRBD1. The CDR3 is made up of 15 amino acids. CDR1 SGHNT and CDR2 YYREEE come from the germline V gene (reference sequence). V trimming: 1 base; J trimming: 5 bases; junction bases outside the gene matches: 3. The whole variable domain, filled in from reference TRBV5-4 and TRBJ2-1, reads ETGVTQSPTHLIKTRGQQVTLRCSSQSGHNTVSWYQQALGQGPQFIFQYYREEENGRGNFPPRFSGLQFPNYSSELNVNALELDDSALYLCASSLMTGGDNEQFFGPGTRLTVL.

The table lists this clone with a few counts. The chain recombines TRBV4-3 with TRBJ1-3; no clear D gene. Trimming removed 2 bases at V and 0 bases at J, with 5 bases between. This CDR3 comprises 14 residues. Germline V gives CDR1 LGHNA, CDR2 YSLEER. CDR3 loop: CASSQHGSGNTIYF. CDR3 coding DNA: TGCGCCAGCAGCCAACACGGCTCTGGAAACACCATATATTTT.

The V and J genes are TRBV7-2 and TRBJ2-7; D unresolved. Germline CDR1 reads SGHTA; CDR2 reads FQGNSA. Trimming pared 5 bases from V and 3 bases from J, leaving 5 bases between. The CDR3 loop spans 11 amino acids. The CDR3: CASSPLYEQYF. The DNA of the CDR3 is TGTGCCAGCAGCCCACTCTACGAGCAGTACTTC.

This clone was found once. V and J are TRBV18 and TRBJ1-4, with a tentative D call TRBD1 (6 bases). Germline CDR1 and CDR2: KGHSH and LQKENI. The V end was cut by 3 bases, the J end by 5 bases, with 7 bases between. The CDR3 consists of 13 residues. The CDR3 sequence: CASSPDRNEKLFF. The CDR3 DNA sequence: TGTGCCAGCTCACCGGACAGAAATGAAAAACTGTTTTTT.

This rearrangement joins TRBV29-1 to TRBJ2-5; D is possibly TRBD1 (8 bases). Germline lookup yields CDR1 SQVTM and CDR2 ANQGSEA. This CDR3 is built from 12 residues. Trimming took off 6 bases at V and 5 bases at J, with 13 bases between the two ends. Here the CDR3 DNA reads TGCAGCGTCGGACAGGGAGGGGAGACCCAGTACTTC. Protein sequence: CSVGQGGETQYF.

The rearrangement uses TRBV18 and TRBJ2-5; TRBD2 matches 10 bases. V dropped 2 bases and J dropped 2; count of bases not matched to a gene: 8. CDR3 length: 17 amino acids. CDR1 is KGHSH, CDR2 LQKENI, per germline. This CDR3 reads CASSPLASGGQQETQYF. The DNA of the CDR3 is TGTGCCAGCTCACCATTGGCTAGCGGGGGCCAGCAAGAGACCCAGTACTTC.

The chain employs TRBV12-3 or TRBV12-4 and TRBJ1-2; 7 positions agree with TRBD1. V dropped 6 bases and J dropped 7; count of bases not matched to a gene: 8. The length of the CDR3 is 13 residues. CDR3 sequence: CASSSTGAGGYTF. The CDR3 coding sequence is TGTGCCAGCAGCTCCACAGGGGCAGGTGGCTACACCTTC.

This clone has a single count. The chain couples TRBV6-2 or TRBV6-3 to TRBJ2-5, with 9 bases fitting TRBD1. The V gene's germline CDR1 is MNHEY and CDR2 SVGEGT. Trimming at V came to 6 bases and at J to 5 bases, leaving 1 base not matched to a gene. This CDR3 is 12 amino acids long. CDR3 protein: CASSDRGETQYF. The CDR3 nucleotides read TGTGCCAGCAGCGACAGGGGGGAGACCCAGTACTTC.

The gene calls are TRBV6-6 and TRBJ2-7, with D possibly being TRBD2 (6 bases). The CDR3 runs to 19 residues. Germline V gene data show CDR1 as MNHNY and CDR2 as SVGAGI (reference sequence). The V gene lost 7 bases and the J gene lost 2 bases, with 30 bases spanning the gap. For the CDR3, the DNA is TGTGCCAGCACCTACGGTCGGGGGATCTCCAAAACCCGCACCTACGAGCAGTACTTC. Its translation: CASTYGRGISKTRTYEQYF.

The chain links TRBV5-1 to TRBJ2-7; TRBD1 might be the D (6 bases). Trimming left V 3 bases short and J 9 bases short, with 16 bases between. Germline V lookup: CDR1 SGHRS, CDR2 YFSETQ. The CDR3 spans 13 residues. The CDR3 sequence is CASSSTQGSRQYF. CDR3 nucleotide sequence: TGCGCCAGCAGCTCCACACAGGGATCGAGGCAGTACTTC.

CDR3 amino acids: CASSSQGGNPFWTQYF. The DNA for the CDR3 is TGTGCCAGCAGTTCACAGGGGGGAAACCCTTTTTGGACCCAGTACTTC. This chain uses TRBV27 with TRBJ2-5; 8 nucleotides agree with TRBD1. CDR1 and CDR2 (germline): MNHEY, SMNVEV (reference sequence). This CDR3 spans 16 amino acids. With 4 bases clipped from V and 7 bases from J, the junction kept 14 bases outside the gene matches.

The chain links TRBV5-1 to TRBJ1-1; D is unresolved. V was trimmed by 2 bases and J by 3 bases, leaving 11 bases between them. This CDR3 spans 14 amino acids. CDR1 is SGHRS, CDR2 YFSETQ, per germline. The CDR3 here is CASSFSPPDTEAFF. As DNA, the CDR3 is TGCGCCAGCAGCTTTAGTCCTCCGGACACTGAAGCTTTCTTT.

The gene calls are TRBV7-2 and TRBJ1-1; D unclear. CDR3 length: 14 residues. With 4 bases removed from V and 0 bases from J, the gap between germline ends came to 9 bases. Germline loops: CDR1 SGHTA, CDR2 FQGNSA. As DNA, the CDR3 is TGTGCCAGCAGCTCTAGATCGATGAACACTGAAGCTTTCTTT. Translation gives CASSSRSMNTEAFF.

This chain joins TRBV9 and TRBJ2-1, with 7 bases matching TRBD1. Germline loops: CDR1 SGDLS, CDR2 YYNGEE. The CDR3 length is 15 residues. The V segment lost 4 bases and the J segment 2 bases; nucleotides outside the gene matches: 6. CDR3 nucleotides: TGTGCCAGCAGCACAAGACAGGGCGCCTACAATGAGCAGTTCTTC. This sequence encodes CASSTRQGAYNEQFF.

V is TRBV6-5 and J is TRBJ1-2, with D maybe TRBD1 (6 bases). The germline gives CDR1 MNHEY, CDR2 SVGAGI. The CDR3 runs to 13 residues. Between the trimmed V and J ends, which lost 6 bases and 7 bases, there was a span of 15 bases. The CDR3 spells CASRLTGSFGYTF. Here the CDR3 DNA reads TGTGCCAGCAGACTTACAGGGTCATTTGGCTACACCTTC.

The chain carries TRBV4-1 and TRBJ1-2, with D perhaps matching TRBD1 (6 bases). V was pared by 1 base and J by 3 bases, with 12 bases between. Looked up from germline, CDR1 is MGHRA and CDR2 is YSYEKL. This CDR3 is built from 15 residues. The CDR3, as DNA: TGCGCCAGCAGCCAAGCGTACCAGGGGCACTATGGCTACACCTTC. The encoded protein is CASSQAYQGHYGYTF.

The chain joins TRBV7-3 to TRBJ2-5; D gene ambiguous. The CDR3 is 13 amino acids. Germline assignment: CDR1 SGHTA and CDR2 FQGTGA. V lost 1 base, J lost 1 base, and 4 bases lay in between. The CDR3 nucleotides read TGTGCCAGCAGCTTAAGCGTCCAAGAGACCCAGTACTTC. This gives the protein CASSLSVQETQYF.

The rearrangement joins TRBV9 to TRBJ1-4; D is uncertain. V lost 0 bases and J 8 bases, leaving 11 bases between the germline ends. The length of the CDR3 is 14 residues. Germline V gene lookup returns CDR1 SGDLS and CDR2 YYNGEE. CDR3 nucleotides: TGTGCCAGCAGCGTAGATCAGATTGGCGAAAAACTGTTTTTT. This codes for CASSVDQIGEKLFF.

The chain recombines TRBV5-6 with TRBJ1-4; the match to TRBD1 covers 8 bases. V lost 3 bases and J lost 4; bases outside the gene matches: 11. The CDR3 consists of 17 residues. The germline CDR1 and CDR2 sequences are SGHDT and YYEEEE. The chain's CDR3 is CASSSGQGLGLNEKLFF. Written as DNA, the CDR3 is TGTGCCAGCAGCTCCGGACAGGGCCTAGGGCTTAATGAAAAACTGTTTTTT.

The chain recombines TRBV27 with TRBJ1-2; perhaps TRBD1 as D (6 bases). The CDR3 covers 13 residues. Germline loops: CDR1 MNHEY, CDR2 SMNVEV (reference sequence). Trimming shortened V by 3 bases and J by 6 bases, and 11 bases separated the two germline ends. The CDR3 protein is CASSFTGSHGYTF. The CDR3 DNA sequence: TGTGCCAGCAGTTTTACAGGGAGCCATGGCTACACCTTC.

The chain combines TRBV7-9 with TRBJ1-2; weak D call: TRBD1 (5 bases). There are 14 residues in the CDR3. V shed 3 bases and J shed 6 bases, with 14 bases lying between them. CDR1 and CDR2 from the germline V gene are SEHNR and FQNEAQ (reference sequence). DNA of the CDR3: TGTGCCAGCAGCTTCGCGCAGGGACTCGATGGCTACACCTTC. Protein sequence: CASSFAQGLDGYTF.

The V and J genes are TRBV5-1 and TRBJ2-3; 15 nucleotides align to TRBD2. V gave up 0 bases and J gave up 11 bases; unmatched junction bases: 4. The CDR3 runs to 15 residues. The germline V gene has CDR1 SGHRS and CDR2 YFSETQ. Here the CDR3 reads CASSLDGTSGGQQYF. The CDR3 nucleotides are TGCGCCAGCAGCTTGGACGGGACTAGCGGGGGGCAGCAGTATTTT.

This sequence joins TRBV3-1 (or the pseudogene TRBV3-2) and TRBJ2-1; perhaps TRBD2 as D (5 bases). V gave up 1 base and J gave up 0 bases, with 22 bases separating them. Per the germline V gene, CDR1 is LGHDT and CDR2 is YNNKEL (reference sequence). The CDR3 has 20 amino acids. CDR3 coding DNA: TGTGCCAGCAGCCAAGGTGGGGAGACTTACTCTTTCCGCTCCTACAATGAGCAGTTCTTC. As protein: CASSQGGETYSFRSYNEQFF.